One and the same sample provided the 16 T cell receptor beta chains below, sequenced in a study of breast tumors, draining lymph nodes, adjacent tissues. A single record per CDR3 protein comes from TCRdb applying MiXCR to the multiplex PCR reads. The profile shows about 200,000 distinct CDR3 sequences, 30% to 40% of them singletons. Samples came from axillary lymph nodes draining the breast cancer. Sequencing was carried out using axillary lymph node tissue. The receptor set was obtained from a female donor with breast cancer. Some clones in this sample may be carry-over from other donors' samples.

This clonotype came up many times. The rearrangement uses TRBV5-1 and TRBJ2-5, with 12 bases matching TRBD2. Germline CDR1 SGHRS, CDR2 YFSETQ. Trimming cost V 7 bases and J 4 bases; bases outside gene matches: 8. The CDR3 sequence is 15 residues long. As DNA, the CDR3 is TGCGCCAGCTCCCCTAGCGGGGGGGCCACAGAGACCCAGTACTTC. Translated: CASSPSGGATETQYF.

The sample holds a few counts of this clonotype. A much bigger clone sits one base away, suggesting this may be a read error. This rearrangement joins TRBV20-1 to TRBJ2-7, with D possibly being TRBD1 (5 bases). V gave up 0 bases and J gave up 6 bases, with 15 bases separating them. Germline lookup yields CDR1 DFQATT and CDR2 SNEGSKA (reference sequence). The CDR3 contains 14 residues. CDR3 sequence: CSARDRTKFSEQYF. The CDR3 coding sequence is TGCAGTGCTAGAGACCGGACAAAATTTTCCGAGCAGTACTTC.

This clonotype came up many times. The V gene is TRBV19, the J gene TRBJ2-5; D gene unclear. Germline loops: CDR1 LNHDA, CDR2 SQIVND (reference sequence). This CDR3 contains 16 residues. V was cut by 0 bases and J by 1 base, with 12 bases left in between. DNA of the CDR3: TGTGCCAGTAGTATAGAGTGGGGTCGGCCCCAAGAGACCCAGTACTTC. This translates into CASSIEWGRPQETQYF.

In this sample, this clonotype turned up many times. CDR3 bases: TGTGCCAGCAGACTAGACAGGGGATATAGCGAGACCCAGTACTTC. This codes for CASRLDRGYSETQYF. The chain carries TRBV11-2 and TRBJ2-5; 8 bases fit TRBD1. This CDR3 is built from 15 residues. The V gene's germline CDR1 is SGHAT and CDR2 FQNNGV. V gave up 6 bases and J gave up 5 bases; unmatched junction bases: 11.

Worth noting for this clonotype: A read error may account for a junction end that differs from germline. This rearrangement joins TRBV19 to TRBJ1-1; D might be TRBD1 (6 bases). The CDR3 is 15 residues long. CDR1 is LNHDA and CDR2 is SQIVND in the germline V gene (reference sequence). The CDR3 DNA sequence: TGTGCCGGTAGTACCCCGGGGGCCTCGAACACTGAAGCTTTCTTT. Amino acids: CAGSTPGASNTEAFF.

The sample holds many counts of this clonotype. The chain carries TRBV15 and TRBJ2-5; 11 bases are shared with TRBD1. The V segment lost 3 bases and the J segment 5 bases; nucleotides outside the gene matches: 11. The CDR3 consists of 17 residues. Germline CDR1 and CDR2: LNHNV and YYDKDF (reference sequence). The CDR3 bases are TGTGCCACCAGCAGTGACCTTGGACAGGGGGCGCGTGAGACCCAGTACTTC. Translating it yields CATSSDLGQGARETQYF.

Concerning this clonotype: A much larger clone lies a single base off, so this may be a read error. The chain carries TRBV5-1 and TRBJ2-5, with 9 bases that match TRBD1. CDR3 size: 15 residues. Per germline, CDR1 SGHRS and CDR2 YFSETQ. The trim removed 2 bases at V and 5 bases at J, leaving 7 bases unmatched. In DNA form, the CDR3 reads TGCGCCAGCAGCTTAGGGACAGGGTCCCACGAGACCCAGTACTTC. This sequence encodes CASSLGTGSHETQYF.

This clonotype occurred many times. The V call is TRBV6-5, the J call TRBJ1-2; TRBD1 might be the D (6 bases). The CDR3 is 15 residues long. Trimming left V 5 bases short and J 6 bases short, with 19 bases between. Germline-derived CDR1 and CDR2 are MNHEY and SVGAGI. Here the CDR3 reads CASSQDRDIRNGYTF. CDR3 coding DNA: TGTGCCAGCAGTCAAGACCGGGACATTCGGAATGGCTACACCTTC.

This chain joins TRBV29-1 and TRBJ1-4, with 7 bases that match TRBD1. The CDR3 has 13 residues. CDR1 and CDR2 from the germline V gene are SQVTM and ANQGSEA. V lost 5 bases, J lost 8 bases, and 8 bases stayed unmatched. For the CDR3, the DNA is TGCAGCGTTTACAGGGGAGGGTACGAAAAACTGTTTTTT. This codes for CSVYRGGYEKLFF.

The V and J genes are TRBV5-1 and TRBJ1-1; D not certain. Trimming cost V 5 bases and J 4 bases, with 15 bases left between them. Germline loops: CDR1 SGHRS, CDR2 YFSETQ. The CDR3 covers 14 residues. CDR3 loop: CASSSPSGSTEAFF. Here the CDR3 DNA reads TGCGCCAGCAGTTCCCCCAGTGGGAGCACTGAAGCTTTCTTT.

Many counts were recorded for this clonotype. In DNA, the CDR3 is TGTGCCTGGAGTCACCCGTCTTTAGGGCAGAGCTCCTACGAGCAGTACTTC. Its translation is CAWSHPSLGQSSYEQYF. The chain carries TRBV30 and TRBJ2-7; D not resolved. This CDR3 comprises 17 residues. Germline-derived CDR1 and CDR2 are GTSNPN and SVGIG (reference sequence). V was clipped by 2 bases and J by 0 bases, with 20 bases between them.

The CDR3 sequence is CASSLSAGGGAFF. The CDR3 nucleotides read TGTGCCAGCAGCTTAAGTGCCGGGGGGGGAGCTTTCTTT. The genes are TRBV7-9 and TRBJ1-1, with D tentatively TRBD1 (5 bases). Between the trimmed V and J ends, which lost 2 bases and 10 bases, there was a span of 14 bases. This CDR3 has 13 residues. Germline lookup yields CDR1 SEHNR and CDR2 FQNEAQ (reference sequence).

Worth noting for this clonotype: At one end the junction does not follow the germline gene, possibly because of a read error. The chain carries TRBV7-9 and TRBJ1-2, with 9 bases lining up with TRBD1. The germline CDR1 and CDR2 sequences are SEHNR and FQNEAQ (reference sequence). The CDR3 covers 16 residues. CDR3 protein: CASSLARDRANYGHTF. CDR3 in DNA: TGTGCCAGCAGCTTAGCGCGGGACAGGGCTAACTATGGCCACACCTTC.

This clonotype was observed a handful of times. The J gene is TRBJ2-3, the V gene TRBV20-1; 9 bases match TRBD2. Germline values: CDR1 DFQATT, CDR2 SNEGSKA (reference sequence). This CDR3 comprises 18 residues. V shed 5 bases, J shed 4 bases, and the junction held 19 bases outside the gene matches. CDR3: CSARRGLAGSGPPDTQYF. The CDR3 DNA sequence: TGCAGTGCTCGACGGGGGCTAGCGGGATCGGGGCCCCCAGATACGCAGTATTTT.

There are many counts of this clonotype. The chain uses TRBV4-3 and TRBJ2-2, with D possibly TRBD1 on 6 matching bases. Between the trimmed V and J ends, which lost 0 bases and 6 bases, there was a span of 14 bases. This CDR3 has 16 residues. The germline CDR1 and CDR2 sequences are LGHNA and YSLEER. The DNA for the CDR3 is TGCGCCAGCAGCCAAGATAACAGGGCAGGACCCGGGGAGCTGTTTTTT. It yields the protein CASSQDNRAGPGELFF.

V usage is TRBV6-6 and J usage is TRBJ2-5; no definite D call. V lost 5 bases and J lost 5, with 9 bases in between. CDR3 length equals 12 residues. Germline CDR1 is MNHNY and CDR2 is SVGAGI (reference sequence). The CDR3, as DNA: TGTGCCAGCAGTCCCAATGGGGAGACCCAGTACTTC. It specifies CASSPNGETQYF.